A single sample gave rise to the 13 T cell receptor beta chains below, sequenced in a study of patients and donors after allogeneic stem cell transplantation. TCRdb ran MiXCR on the RT-PCR reads and lists one entry per CDR3 protein. The profile covers approximately 430,000 distinct CDR3 sequences, with around 16% appearing a single time and less than 9.5% taken by the ten largest. The sequenced sample consisted of blood, either unsorted or a sorted T cell fraction (not recorded which). The origin of the receptors is a human donor who was either an allogeneic HSCT recipient or a stem cell or donor lymphocyte infusion donor (not recorded which). It is not recorded whose cells these are; they may come from a transplant donor.

This clonotype showed up just a few times. The CDR3 here is CASRGGDENYGYTF. The CDR3 DNA sequence: TGTGCCAGCAGGGGGGGGGACGAGAACTATGGCTACACCTTC. V usage is TRBV6-1 and J usage is TRBJ1-2; D perhaps matches TRBD1 (5 bases). Trimming pared 6 bases from V and 2 bases from J, leaving 13 bases between. This CDR3 has 14 amino acids. CDR1 MNHNS and CDR2 SASEGT come from the germline V gene.

This clonotype was picked up a small number of times. The gene calls are TRBV6-1 and TRBJ1-3, with 7 nucleotides matching TRBD1. Germline loops: CDR1 MNHNS, CDR2 SASEGT. After removal of 5 bases from V and 0 bases from J, the junction contained 4 bases not matched to a gene. This CDR3 region has 15 residues. The CDR3 nucleotides read TGTGCCAGCAGTAAGGCAGGGGGCTCTGGAAACACCATATATTTT. Its translation is CASSKAGGSGNTIYF.

This clonotype was seen a handful of times. One end of the junction fails to match germline, which may point to a read error. The rearrangement uses TRBV12-3 or TRBV12-4 and TRBJ1-1; the D is unclear. This CDR3 region has 16 residues. In DNA, the CDR3 is TGTGCCAGCAGCTTAGTCGTCCCAGCGGGGAACACTGAAGCTTTCTTT. Its translation is CASSLVVPAGNTEAFF.

CDR3 nucleotide sequence: TGTGCCAGCTCGGCGGAGGGGAACACTGAAGCTTTCTTT. Encoded protein: CASSAEGNTEAFF. The chain links TRBV18 to TRBJ1-1, with D hard to call. V was clipped by 6 bases and J by 1 base, with 9 bases between them. From germline, CDR1 is KGHSH and CDR2 LQKENI. This CDR3 comprises 13 residues.

This CDR3 is CATSLGTRGRGETQYF. CDR3 DNA: TGTGCCACCAGTCTGGGGACCAGGGGGAGGGGAGAGACCCAGTACTTC. This chain links TRBV24-1 with TRBJ2-5; D is tentatively TRBD1 or TRBD2 (7 bases each). The ends were cut back, 6 bases at V and 4 bases at J, with 20 bases in the middle. This CDR3 spans 16 amino acids. Germline V lookup: CDR1 KGHDR, CDR2 SFDVKD.

This clonotype has more than one count but fewer than ten. The chain couples TRBV12-3 or TRBV12-4 to TRBJ1-2; unclear D gene. The ends were cut back, 5 bases at V and 2 bases at J, with 3 bases in the middle. The CDR3 has 11 amino acids. The DNA for the CDR3 is TGTGCCAGCAGTGTCAACTATGGCTACACCTTC. Amino acid sequence: CASSVNYGYTF.

This clonotype turned up a few times. This chain connects TRBV2 to TRBJ1-5; D call uncertain. The CDR3 is 12 amino acids. CDR1 is SNHLY, CDR2 FYNNEI, per germline. Trimming pared 6 bases from V and 5 bases from J, leaving 8 bases between. CDR3 protein: CASRNDYQPQHF. In DNA, the CDR3 is TGTGCCAGCAGGAATGATTATCAGCCCCAGCATTTT.

In its sample, this clonotype was seen a few times. V and J are TRBV6-5 and TRBJ2-1; 11 nucleotides match TRBD2. CDR3 length: 16 residues. In germline, CDR1 is MNHEY, CDR2 SVGAGI. With 3 bases clipped from V and 9 bases from J, the junction kept 10 bases outside the gene matches. CDR3 nucleotides: TGTGCCAGCAGTTATTTTTGGACTAGCGGGCCCGGTGAGCAGTTCTTC. Translation: CASSYFWTSGPGEQFF.

This clonotype was seen just once. The chain couples TRBV29-1 to TRBJ1-1; tentatively, D is TRBD1 (6 bases). Trimming pared 6 bases from V and 4 bases from J, leaving 15 bases between. The germline V gene has CDR1 SQVTM and CDR2 ANQGSEA. The length of the CDR3 is 13 residues. The CDR3 sequence is CSVSLGGPTEAFF. Written as DNA, the CDR3 is TGCAGCGTGAGCCTGGGGGGCCCCACTGAAGCTTTCTTT. The complete variable domain, with remaining parts taken from reference TRBV29-1 and TRBJ1-1, reads SAVISQKPSRDICQRGTSLTIQCQVDSQVTMMFWYRQQPGQSLTLIATANQGSEATYESGFVIDKFPISRPNLTFSTLTVSNMSPEDSSIYLCSVSLGGPTEAFFGQGTRLTVV.

The V and J genes are TRBV24-1 and TRBJ1-1, with D uncertain. Germline CDR1 KGHDR, CDR2 SFDVKD. Trimming took 7 bases from V and 2 from J, leaving 16 bases between them. The CDR3 contains 15 residues. This chain's CDR3 is CATRPEGSDNTEAFF. CDR3 coding DNA: TGTGCCACCAGGCCCGAAGGGTCAGATAACACTGAAGCTTTCTTT.

In this sample, this clonotype turned up a few times. The chain carries TRBV5-1 and TRBJ2-5; D may be TRBD2 (6 bases). Germline CDR1 and CDR2: SGHRS and YFSETQ. V was clipped by 4 bases and J by 3 bases, with 13 bases between them. CDR3 length: 14 residues. CDR3 region: CASSIPGDEETQYF. The DNA of the CDR3 is TGCGCCAGCAGCATCCCGGGAGACGAAGAGACCCAGTACTTC.

A few counts support this clonotype. The V and J genes are TRBV4-1 and TRBJ1-1; TRBD1 aligns across 11 bases. V shed 4 bases and J 4 bases; nucleotides not matched to a gene: 5. Germline CDR1 reads MGHRA; CDR2 reads YSYEKL. The CDR3 runs 15 residues. The CDR3 is CASSRPDRGPTEAFF. The CDR3 nucleotides are TGCGCCAGCAGCCGCCCGGACAGGGGGCCCACTGAAGCTTTCTTT.

This clonotype showed up many times. The chain joins TRBV7-9 to TRBJ1-2, with 8 bases matching TRBD1. CDR1 and CDR2 (germline): SEHNR, FQNEAQ (reference sequence). This CDR3 region has 14 residues. The J segment lost 4 bases and the V segment lost 0 bases, leaving 1 base of the junction unmatched. CDR3 coding DNA: TGTGCCAGCAGCTTAGCGACAGGGGTCTATGGCTACACCTTC. This gives the protein CASSLATGVYGYTF.